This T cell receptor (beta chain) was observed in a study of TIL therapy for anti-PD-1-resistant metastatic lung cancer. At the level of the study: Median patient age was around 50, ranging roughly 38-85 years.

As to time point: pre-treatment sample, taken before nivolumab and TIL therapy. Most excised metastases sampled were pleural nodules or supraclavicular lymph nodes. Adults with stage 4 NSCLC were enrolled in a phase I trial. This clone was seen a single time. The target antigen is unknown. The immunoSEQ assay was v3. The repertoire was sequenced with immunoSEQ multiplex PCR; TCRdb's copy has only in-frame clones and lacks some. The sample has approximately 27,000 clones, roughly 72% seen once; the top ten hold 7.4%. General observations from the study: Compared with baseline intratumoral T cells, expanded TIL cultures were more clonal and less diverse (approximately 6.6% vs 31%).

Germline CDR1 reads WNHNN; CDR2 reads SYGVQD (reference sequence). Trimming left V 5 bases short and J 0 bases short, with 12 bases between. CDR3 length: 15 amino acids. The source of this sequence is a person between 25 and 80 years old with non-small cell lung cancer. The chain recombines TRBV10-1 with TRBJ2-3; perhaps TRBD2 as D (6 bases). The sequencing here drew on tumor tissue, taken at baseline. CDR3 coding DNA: TGCGCCAGCAGTAGGGACTGGCCTAGCACAGATACGCAGTATTTT. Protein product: CASSRDWPSTDTQYF.